This T cell receptor (beta chain) was recovered during a study of T-cell memory formation after mild COVID-19. Regarding the study as a whole: Day 15 to 85 contracting clones showed balanced CD4/CD8; later expanders leaned CD4+.

Details on this clonotype: Its antigen is as yet unknown.

J lost 6 bases, V lost 7 bases, and 7 bases had no gene match. The CDR3 totals 13 residues. MiXCR was run by TCRdb on the 5' RACE reads, yielding one entry per CDR3 protein. The sample contains 40,000 to 55,000 distinct CDR3 sequences, roughly 8% of which appear only once. The genes are TRBV12-3 or TRBV12-4 and TRBJ2-3, with TRBD2 matching 7 bases. The receptor was derived from a man aged 18 to 30 who had mild COVID-19 (a few samples of this study predate the infection). Cell type and time point are not known. Sequencing was performed on PBMCs or a T cell subset sorted from them (not recorded which). In nucleotides, the CDR3 is TGTGCCAGCAATACTCCCGGGAGGGATACGCAGTATTTT. This encodes CASNTPGRDTQYF.